One and the same sample provided the 15 T cell receptor beta chains below, sequenced in a study of blood T cell repertoires in COVID-19. The table came from immunoSEQ multiplex PCR; TCRdb's copy has only in-frame clones and leaves some out. The sample has roughly 450,000 clones, less than 95% seen once. What was sequenced was PBMCs or T cells enriched from blood (not recorded which). These receptor sequences come from a young man who had recovered from COVID-19.

The chain couples TRBV5-8 to TRBJ1-2; D uncertain. The germline V gene has CDR1 SGHTS and CDR2 YDEGEE. This CDR3 contains 12 residues. V lost 2 bases to trimming and J lost 5 bases, with 7 bases between them. The CDR3 sequence is CASSLRGYGYTF. In DNA, the CDR3 is TGTGCCAGCAGCTTACGAGGGTATGGCTACACCTTC.

This chain joins TRBV7-9 and TRBJ1-6, with D possibly being TRBD1 (5 bases). The germline V gene encodes CDR1 SEHNR and CDR2 FQNEAQ (reference sequence). This CDR3 is built from 16 residues. V was shortened by 5 bases and J by 8 bases, with 19 bases between the two germline ends. Here the CDR3 reads CASSGRAPGIDSPLHF. The CDR3 nucleotides are TGTGCCAGCAGCGGCCGGGCCCCAGGGATCGATTCACCCCTCCACTTT.

The chain is built from TRBV27 and TRBJ2-7; the D is unclear. The CDR3 has 11 amino acids. V lost 7 bases and J lost 12, with 16 bases in between. The germline CDR1 and CDR2 sequences are MNHEY and SMNVEV (reference sequence). The CDR3, as DNA: TGTGCCAGCAACCCGGTTGGCGGAGCGTACTTC. Translated: CASNPVGGAYF.

A single count supports this clone. The genes are TRBV7-9 and TRBJ2-1; 12 positions agree with TRBD2. The CDR3 loop spans 15 amino acids. Trimming took 4 bases from V and 10 from J; bases not matched to a gene: 8. The V gene's germline CDR1 is SEHNR and CDR2 FQNEAQ (reference sequence). The CDR3 DNA reads TGTGCCAGCAGCTCCCGGACTAGCGGGGAATTAGAGCAGTTCTTC. This encodes CASSSRTSGELEQFF.

The chain couples TRBV19 to TRBJ1-2; possibly TRBD1 for D (5 bases). V was trimmed by 3 bases and J by 8 bases, leaving 16 bases between them. Germline V gene sequence: CDR1 LNHDA, CDR2 SQIVND (reference sequence). CDR3 length: 14 amino acids. The CDR3 is CASSIPSGPGGYTF. In DNA, the CDR3 is TGTGCCAGTAGTATCCCCTCAGGCCCAGGGGGCTACACCTTC.

The chain recombines TRBV15 with TRBJ1-4; D is perhaps TRBD1 (5 bases). The CDR3 is made up of 15 amino acids. V was trimmed by 5 bases and J by 1 base, leaving 11 bases between them. In germline, CDR1 is LNHNV, CDR2 YYDKDF (reference sequence). The CDR3 DNA follows: TGTGCCACCAGCTTAGGGGAAAGAACTAATGAAAAACTGTTTTTT. Encoded protein: CATSLGERTNEKLFF.

The gene calls are TRBV30 and TRBJ2-5; 8 nucleotides align to TRBD1. Trimming took 4 bases from V and 2 from J; bases not matched to a gene: 6. The V gene's germline CDR1 is GTSNPN and CDR2 SVGIG (reference sequence). This CDR3 has 14 amino acids. This chain's CDR3 is CAWKGDRRQETQYF. The CDR3 DNA reads TGTGCCTGGAAGGGGGACAGGCGGCAAGAGACCCAGTACTTC.

The gene calls are TRBV11-2 and TRBJ1-6, with D hard to call. V gave up 0 bases and J gave up 12 bases, with 12 bases separating them. Germline loops: CDR1 SGHAT, CDR2 FQNNGV. The CDR3 runs to 14 residues. The CDR3 sequence is CASSLDLGSRPLHF. CDR3 coding DNA: TGTGCCAGCAGCTTAGATCTTGGGAGCAGACCCCTCCACTTT.

This sequence joins TRBV3-1 (or the pseudogene TRBV3-2) and TRBJ1-2; 8 positions agree with TRBD1. Germline CDR1 reads LGHDT; CDR2 reads YNNKEL (reference sequence). The CDR3 is 15 residues long. J was trimmed by 1 base and V by 3 bases; bases with no gene match: 4. This CDR3 is CASSHGQGHNYGYTF. CDR3 DNA sequence: TGTGCCAGCAGCCACGGACAGGGACATAACTATGGCTACACCTTC.

The chain joins TRBV28 to TRBJ2-7, with 14 nucleotides matching TRBD2. The CDR3 spans 17 residues. Germline V lookup: CDR1 MDHEN, CDR2 SYDVKM. With 3 bases clipped from V and 2 bases from J, the junction kept 6 bases outside the gene matches. The CDR3: CASSFDTTSGRAYEQYF. DNA of the CDR3: TGTGCCAGCAGTTTCGACACGACTAGCGGGAGGGCCTACGAGCAGTACTTC.

The chain combines TRBV5-1 with TRBJ2-1, with 11 bases matching TRBD2. From germline, CDR1 is SGHRS and CDR2 YFSETQ. The junction had 6 bases not matched to a gene; V was cut back by 0 bases and J by 1 base. This CDR3 has 18 residues. The CDR3 DNA reads as TGCGCCAGCAGCTTGGGTCTAGCGGGGGGTATTTCCTACAATGAGCAGTTCTTC. Encoded protein: CASSLGLAGGISYNEQFF.

J is TRBJ1-2 and V is TRBV3-1 (or the pseudogene TRBV3-2), with D possibly matching TRBD1 (5 bases). The CDR3 loop spans 14 amino acids. CDR1 LGHDT and CDR2 YNNKEL come from the germline V gene (reference sequence). Trimming stripped 4 bases from V and 7 bases from J, with 16 bases between. CDR3 loop: CASSLRRGESGYTF. The CDR3 DNA reads as TGTGCCAGCAGCCTGAGGCGGGGGGAGAGTGGCTACACCTTC.

The chain has TRBV28 and TRBJ1-1, with TRBD1 as a possible D gene (5 bases). The CDR3 covers 15 residues. Trimming stripped 7 bases from V and 1 base from J, with 16 bases between. The V gene's germline CDR1 is MDHEN and CDR2 SYDVKM. The CDR3 nucleotides read TGTGCCAGCACCTTGGGGGGACGAGGGAACACTGAAGCTTTCTTT. Translated: CASTLGGRGNTEAFF.

This clone came up a few times. V and J are TRBV6-5 and TRBJ2-7; D perhaps matches TRBD1 (6 bases). Looked up from germline, CDR1 is MNHEY and CDR2 is SVGAGI. The CDR3 contains 12 residues. The V and J ends lost 5 bases and 10 bases respectively, with 15 bases between them. This chain's CDR3 is CASSQRGSPQYF. DNA of the CDR3: TGTGCCAGCAGTCAAAGGGGGTCTCCACAGTACTTC.

The chain recombines TRBV3-1 (or the pseudogene TRBV3-2) with TRBJ2-7; a weak D match, TRBD2 (7 bases). Germline V lookup: CDR1 LGHDT, CDR2 YNNKEL (reference sequence). This CDR3 spans 14 amino acids. Deletions cut 5 bases from V and 0 bases from J, with 11 bases between. The CDR3 reads CASSGGGGSYEQYF. The DNA for the CDR3 is TGTGCCAGCAGCGGGGGGGGCGGCTCCTACGAGCAGTACTTC.